These 12 T cell receptor beta chains were sequenced from one sample in a study of T cell changes during pregnancy in multiple sclerosis. Sequencing was performed with immunoSEQ multiplex PCR; in TCRdb, only in-frame clones are kept and a portion is missing. The sample includes about 52,000 clones, about 92% seen only once; the top ten take roughly 0.81%. The starting material was CD4+ T cells from peripheral blood mononuclear cells, obtained in the third trimester of pregnancy. The receptor set was obtained from a female donor with multiple sclerosis, enrolled in a pregnancy study.

This clone was found once. The gene calls are TRBV2 and TRBJ2-2, with no clear D. CDR1 and CDR2 from the germline V gene are SNHLY and FYNNEI. The CDR3 sequence is 13 residues long. V was cut by 4 bases and J by 5 bases, with 8 bases left in between. CDR3 nucleotide sequence: TGTGCCAGCAGTGGGGCTCTTACCGGGGAGCTGTTTTTT. Translated, it gives CASSGALTGELFF.

The chain recombines TRBV6-4 with TRBJ2-1, with 9 bases fitting TRBD2. The germline CDR1 and CDR2 sequences are MRHNA and SNTAGT. CDR3 length: 17 amino acids. V shed 5 bases and J 4 bases; nucleotides not matched to a gene: 12. The CDR3 reads CASSPTARGGGYNEQFF. CDR3 bases: TGTGCCAGCAGTCCCACCGCGCGGGGGGGCGGTTACAATGAGCAGTTCTTC.

The J gene is TRBJ2-1, the V gene TRBV7-7; 8 nucleotides line up with TRBD1. J was trimmed by 5 bases and V by 4 bases; bases with no gene match: 7. The V gene's germline CDR1 is SSHAT and CDR2 FNYEAQ (reference sequence). The CDR3 has 15 residues. Here the CDR3 DNA reads TGTGCCAGCAGCTCCGGACAGGGAACCGACAATGAGCAGTTCTTC. This sequence encodes CASSSGQGTDNEQFF.

The V call is TRBV5-6, the J call TRBJ2-4, with TRBD1 identical over 10 bases. V gave up 7 bases and J gave up 2 bases; unmatched junction bases: 15. This CDR3 comprises 18 residues. In germline, CDR1 is SGHDT, CDR2 YYEEEE. The CDR3 coding sequence is TGTGCCAGCTTGCTTGGGGTGAGGACAGGGGGATCCAAAAACATTCAGTACTTC. Its translation is CASLLGVRTGGSKNIQYF.

The chain carries TRBV10-3 and TRBJ1-1, with D unclear. Deletions cut 7 bases from V and 2 bases from J, with 14 bases between. Germline lookup yields CDR1 ENHRY and CDR2 SYGVKD. The CDR3 sequence is 14 residues long. CDR3 sequence: CAINQIRGNTEAFF. DNA of the CDR3: TGTGCCATCAACCAAATACGGGGAAACACTGAAGCTTTCTTT.

The chain couples TRBV19 to TRBJ1-1; D not resolved. V lost 5 bases, J lost 0 bases, and 7 bases lay in between. Germline CDR1 and CDR2: LNHDA and SQIVND (reference sequence). The CDR3 runs 13 residues. CDR3 amino acids: CASSFQMNTEAFF. The CDR3 DNA reads TGTGCCAGTAGTTTCCAGATGAACACTGAAGCTTTCTTT.

The CDR3 here is CASSLSRQGHYGYTF. In DNA, the CDR3 is TGTGCCAGCAGCTTATCCCGACAGGGCCACTATGGCTACACCTTC. The chain employs TRBV7-9 and TRBJ1-2, with 7 bases that match TRBD1. The trim removed 2 bases at V and 3 bases at J, leaving 6 bases unmatched. The germline CDR1 and CDR2 sequences are SEHNR and FQNEAQ (reference sequence). The CDR3 is made up of 15 amino acids.

This clone occurred once. The chain couples TRBV29-1 to TRBJ1-1, with 12 bases matching TRBD1. The junction had 11 bases not matched to a gene; V was cut back by 2 bases and J by 7 bases. Germline CDR1 is SQVTM and CDR2 is ANQGSEA. CDR3 size: 16 residues. The CDR3 spells CSVERWDRGRLVEAFF. CDR3 DNA: TGCAGCGTTGAAAGATGGGACAGGGGGCGCCTGGTTGAAGCTTTCTTT.

This rearrangement joins TRBV9 to TRBJ1-3; TRBD1 agrees at 7 bases. Unmatched junction bases numbered 8, after V lost 3 bases and J lost 2 bases. The CDR3 is 16 amino acids. Germline V gene data show CDR1 as SGDLS and CDR2 as YYNGEE. This CDR3 reads CASSDILQGPGNTIYF. The CDR3, as DNA: TGTGCCAGCAGCGACATTCTACAGGGGCCTGGAAACACCATATATTTT.

The gene calls are TRBV19 and TRBJ1-1; the D gene is possibly TRBD1 (5 bases). The CDR3 runs 14 residues. The germline CDR1 and CDR2 sequences are LNHDA and SQIVND (reference sequence). V lost 0 bases, J lost 5 bases, and 10 bases lay in between. In nucleotides, the CDR3 is TGTGCCAGTAGTATAGAAAGTCGGGGGACTGAAGCTTTCTTT. This codes for CASSIESRGTEAFF.

This chain links TRBV7-2 with TRBJ1-1, with D possibly matching TRBD1 (6 bases). The length of the CDR3 is 16 residues. Germline V gives CDR1 SGHTA, CDR2 FQGNSA. Trimming pared 5 bases from V and 0 bases from J, leaving 16 bases between. DNA of the CDR3: TGTGCCAGCAGCACGGGGACACCTTATTTGAACACTGAAGCTTTCTTT. The encoded protein is CASSTGTPYLNTEAFF.

The genes are TRBV7-2 and TRBJ2-3; D gene unclear. V lost 1 base and J 3 bases, leaving 5 bases between the germline ends. Germline V gives CDR1 SGHTA, CDR2 FQGNSA. The CDR3 totals 13 residues. This chain's CDR3 is CASSLGHTDTQYF. In DNA form, the CDR3 reads TGTGCCAGCAGCTTAGGGCATACAGATACGCAGTATTTT. Full variable domain (outside the CDR3, taken from reference TRBV7-2 and TRBJ2-3): GAGVSQSPSNKVTEKGKDVELRCDPISGHTALYWYRQSLGQGLEFLIYFQGNSAPDKSGLPSDRFSAERTGGSVSTLTIQRTQQEDSAVYLCASSLGHTDTQYFGPGTRLTVL.